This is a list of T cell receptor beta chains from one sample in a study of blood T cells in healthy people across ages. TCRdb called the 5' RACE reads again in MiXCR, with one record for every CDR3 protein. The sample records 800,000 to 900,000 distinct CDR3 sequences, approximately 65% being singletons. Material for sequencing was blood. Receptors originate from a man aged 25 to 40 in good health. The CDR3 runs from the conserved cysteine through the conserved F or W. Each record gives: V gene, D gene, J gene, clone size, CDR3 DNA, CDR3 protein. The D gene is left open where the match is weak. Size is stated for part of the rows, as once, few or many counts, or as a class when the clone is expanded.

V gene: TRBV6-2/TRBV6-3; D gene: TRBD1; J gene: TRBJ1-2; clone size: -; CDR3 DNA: TGTGCCAGCAGAACCGGACAGGGCGCTAACTATGGCTACACCTTC; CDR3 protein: CASRTGQGANYGYTF
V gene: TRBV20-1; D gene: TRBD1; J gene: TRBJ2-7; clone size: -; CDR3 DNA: TGCAGTGCTAGATCGACACAGGGGTACGAGCAGTACTTC; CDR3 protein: CSARSTQGYEQYF
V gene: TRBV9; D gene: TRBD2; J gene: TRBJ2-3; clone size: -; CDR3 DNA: TGTGCCAGCAGCCTCCCTAGCGGGGGCACAGATACGCAGTATTTT; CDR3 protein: CASSLPSGGTDTQYF
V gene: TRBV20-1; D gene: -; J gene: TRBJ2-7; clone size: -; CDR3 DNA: TGCAGTGCTAGCCCAGCCATCCACGAGCAGTACTTC; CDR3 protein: CSASPAIHEQYF
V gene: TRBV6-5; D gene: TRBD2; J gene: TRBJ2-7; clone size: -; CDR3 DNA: TGTGCCAGCAGTTCCCGGGGGAGGGCCTCCTACGAGCAGTACTTC; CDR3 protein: CASSSRGRASYEQYF
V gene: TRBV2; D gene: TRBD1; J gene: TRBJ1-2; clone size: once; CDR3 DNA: TGTGCTAGGAGGGGGCCTGGTGGCTACACCTTC; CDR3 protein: CARRGPGGYTF
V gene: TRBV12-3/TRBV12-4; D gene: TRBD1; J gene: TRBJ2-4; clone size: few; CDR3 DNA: TGTGCCAGCACAACCTCAGGGGGAGAGGGAAACATTCAGTACTTC; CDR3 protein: CASTTSGGEGNIQYF
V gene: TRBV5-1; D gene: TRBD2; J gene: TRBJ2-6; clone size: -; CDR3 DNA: TGCGCCAGCAGCGTAGCGGGGCTCCTAATAAGCTCTGGGGCCAACGTCCTGACTTTC; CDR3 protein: CASSVAGLLISSGANVLTF
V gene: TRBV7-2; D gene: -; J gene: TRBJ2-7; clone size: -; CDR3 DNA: TGTGCCAGCAGCCCGGAGGGACCGACAGCTTACTACGAGCAGTACTTC; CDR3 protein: CASSPEGPTAYYEQYF
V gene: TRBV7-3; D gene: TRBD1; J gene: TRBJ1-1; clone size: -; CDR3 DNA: TGTGCCAGCAGCTTACCACAGGAGACAGGGGAGGGAACTGAAGTTTTCTTT; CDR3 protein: CASSLPQETGEGTEVFF
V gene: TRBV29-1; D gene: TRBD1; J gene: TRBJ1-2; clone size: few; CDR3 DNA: TGCAGCGTTGAAGGGACAGGGAACTATGGCTACACCTTC; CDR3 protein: CSVEGTGNYGYTF
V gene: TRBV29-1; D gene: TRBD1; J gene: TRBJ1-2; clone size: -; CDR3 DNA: TGCAGCTTTAGGGGGCCCTATGGCTACACCTTC; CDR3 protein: CSFRGPYGYTF
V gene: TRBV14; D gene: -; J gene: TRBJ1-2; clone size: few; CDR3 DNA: TGTGCCAGCAGCCAGTACGGGATCAGCTATGGCTACACCTTC; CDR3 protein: CASSQYGISYGYTF
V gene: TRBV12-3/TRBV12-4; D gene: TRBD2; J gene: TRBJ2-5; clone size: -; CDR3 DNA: TGTGCCAGCAATTCCGGGACTAGCGCACAAGAGACCCAGTACTTC; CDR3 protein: CASNSGTSAQETQYF
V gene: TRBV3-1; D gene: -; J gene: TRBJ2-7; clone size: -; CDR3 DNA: TGTGCCAGCAGCCAAGATCACCGCCTGGGGGGCGAGCAGTACTTC; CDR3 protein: CASSQDHRLGGEQYF
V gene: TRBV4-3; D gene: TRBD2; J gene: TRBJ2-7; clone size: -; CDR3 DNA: TGCGCCAGCAGCCAAGAAGCACTAGCGGGGTACGAGCAGTACTTC; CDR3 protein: CASSQEALAGYEQYF
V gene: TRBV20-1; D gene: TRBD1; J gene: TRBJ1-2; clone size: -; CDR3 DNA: TGCAGCGTGGACAGGGCCGCCTATGGCTACACCTTC; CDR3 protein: CSVDRAAYGYTF
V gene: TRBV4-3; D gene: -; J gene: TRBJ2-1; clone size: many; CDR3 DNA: TGCGCCAGCAGCCAAAAGGCCATAGACGCTGAGCAGTTCTTC; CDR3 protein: CASSQKAIDAEQFF
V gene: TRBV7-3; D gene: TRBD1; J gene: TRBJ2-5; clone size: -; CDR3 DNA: TGTGCCAGCAGCTTAGGCTGGACAGGGGAGACCCAGTACTTC; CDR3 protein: CASSLGWTGETQYF
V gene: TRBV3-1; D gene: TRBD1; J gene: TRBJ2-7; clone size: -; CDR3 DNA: TGTGCCAGCAGCCAAGTCCCACACAGGGGGCACGAGCAGTACTTC; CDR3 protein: CASSQVPHRGHEQYF
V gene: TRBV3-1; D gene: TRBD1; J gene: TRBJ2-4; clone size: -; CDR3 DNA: TGTGCCAGCAGCCAAGAGTGGGGACAGTCTGCCAAAAACATTCAGTACTTC; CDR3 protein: CASSQEWGQSAKNIQYF
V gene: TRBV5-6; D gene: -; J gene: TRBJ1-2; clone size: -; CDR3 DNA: TGTGCCAGCAGCTCCCAGGGGAATGGTCGGATCTATGGCTACACCTTC; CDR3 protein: CASSSQGNGRIYGYTF
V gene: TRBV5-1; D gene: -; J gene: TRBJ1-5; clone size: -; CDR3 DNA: TGCACCAGCAGCTTTAGCGGCGGTAGCAATCAGCCCCAGCATTTT; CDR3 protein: CTSSFSGGSNQPQHF
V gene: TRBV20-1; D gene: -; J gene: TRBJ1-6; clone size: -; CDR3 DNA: TGCAGTGCTAGGACCGGCTCCTATAATTCACCCCTCCACTTT; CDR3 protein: CSARTGSYNSPLHF
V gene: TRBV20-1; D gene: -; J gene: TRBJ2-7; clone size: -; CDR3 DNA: TGCAGTGCTCCCACTCTAGGGATGAGCTCCTACGAGCAGTACTTC; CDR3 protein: CSAPTLGMSSYEQYF
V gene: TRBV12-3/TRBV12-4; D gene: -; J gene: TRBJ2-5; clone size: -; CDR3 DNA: TGTGCCAGCAGGGGACAACCTTGGGAGACCCAGTACTTC; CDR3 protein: CASRGQPWETQYF
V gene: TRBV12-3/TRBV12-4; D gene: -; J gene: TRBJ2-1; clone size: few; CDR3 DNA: TGTGCCAGCAGTTCACAGGGTCTTCATGAGCAGTTCTTC; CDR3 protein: CASSSQGLHEQFF
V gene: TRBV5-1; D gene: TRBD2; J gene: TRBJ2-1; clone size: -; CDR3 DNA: TGCGCCAGCAGCTCTTCCGGGACTAGCGGTCCCAATGAGCAGTTCTTC; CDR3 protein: CASSSSGTSGPNEQFF
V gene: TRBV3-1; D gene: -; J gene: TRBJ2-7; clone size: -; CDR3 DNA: TGTGCCAGCAGCCAAGAGGGCTATAAGTCCTACGAGCAGTACTTC; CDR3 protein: CASSQEGYKSYEQYF
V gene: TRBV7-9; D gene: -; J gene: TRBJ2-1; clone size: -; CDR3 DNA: TGTGCCAGCGGCCTTGGGTACCTCTACAATGAGCAGTTCTTC; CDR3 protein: CASGLGYLYNEQFF
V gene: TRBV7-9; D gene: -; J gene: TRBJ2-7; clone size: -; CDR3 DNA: TGTGCCAGCAGCTTAGGTGTCCGGCAGGGTATAGACGAGCAGTACTTC; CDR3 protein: CASSLGVRQGIDEQYF
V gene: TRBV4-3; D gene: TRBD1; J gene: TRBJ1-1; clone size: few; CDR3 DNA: TGCGCCAGCAGCCTTACAGGGGCCACTGAAGCTTTCTTT; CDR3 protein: CASSLTGATEAFF
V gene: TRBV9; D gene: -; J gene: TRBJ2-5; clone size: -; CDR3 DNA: TGTGCCAGCAGCGGATTTGGGGGTTTTGAGACCCAGTACTTC; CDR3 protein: CASSGFGGFETQYF
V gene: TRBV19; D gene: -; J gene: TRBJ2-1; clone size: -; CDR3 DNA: TGTGCCAGTAGTATAGTTCAGGGAGGTGAGCAGTTCTTC; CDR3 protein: CASSIVQGGEQFF
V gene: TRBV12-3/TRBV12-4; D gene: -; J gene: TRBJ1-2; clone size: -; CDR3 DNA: TGTGCCAGCAGTTTCGATGGCTACACCTTC; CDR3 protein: CASSFDGYTF
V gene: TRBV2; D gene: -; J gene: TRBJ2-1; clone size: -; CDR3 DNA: TGTGCCAGCAGTGAAGTAGACCCGGAATACAATGAGCAGTTCTTC; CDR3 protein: CASSEVDPEYNEQFF
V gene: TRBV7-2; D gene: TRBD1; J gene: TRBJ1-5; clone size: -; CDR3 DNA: TGTGCCAGCAGCCAGGGACAGGGCCTCTATCAGCCCCAGCATTTT; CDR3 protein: CASSQGQGLYQPQHF
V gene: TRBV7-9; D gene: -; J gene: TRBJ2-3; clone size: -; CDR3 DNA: TGTGCCAGCAGCCCGAGGCTCCGGGACACGAGCACAGATACGCAGTATTTT; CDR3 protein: CASSPRLRDTSTDTQYF
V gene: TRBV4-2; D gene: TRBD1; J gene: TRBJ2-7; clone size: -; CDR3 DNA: TGTGCCAGCAGCCAAGAGCTTGGACAGGGACGATTCGAGCAGTACTTC; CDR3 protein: CASSQELGQGRFEQYF
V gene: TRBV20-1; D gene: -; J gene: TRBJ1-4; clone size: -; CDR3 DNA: TGCAGTGCTAGAGTCTGGACAGTTGCTAATGAAAAACTGTTTTTT; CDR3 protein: CSARVWTVANEKLFF